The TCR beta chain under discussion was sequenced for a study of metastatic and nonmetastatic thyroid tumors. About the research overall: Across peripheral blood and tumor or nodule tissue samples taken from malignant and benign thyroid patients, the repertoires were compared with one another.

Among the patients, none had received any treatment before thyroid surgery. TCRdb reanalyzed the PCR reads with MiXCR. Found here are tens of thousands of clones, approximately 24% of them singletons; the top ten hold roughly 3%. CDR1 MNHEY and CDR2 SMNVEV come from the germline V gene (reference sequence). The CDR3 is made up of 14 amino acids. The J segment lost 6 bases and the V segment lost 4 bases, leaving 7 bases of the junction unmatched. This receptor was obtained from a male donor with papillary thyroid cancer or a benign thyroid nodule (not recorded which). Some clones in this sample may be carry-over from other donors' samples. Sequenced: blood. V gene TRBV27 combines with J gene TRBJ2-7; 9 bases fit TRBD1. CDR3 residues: CASSSVDRGSEQYF. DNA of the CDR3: TGTGCCAGCAGTTCCGTGGACAGGGGTAGCGAGCAGTACTTC.